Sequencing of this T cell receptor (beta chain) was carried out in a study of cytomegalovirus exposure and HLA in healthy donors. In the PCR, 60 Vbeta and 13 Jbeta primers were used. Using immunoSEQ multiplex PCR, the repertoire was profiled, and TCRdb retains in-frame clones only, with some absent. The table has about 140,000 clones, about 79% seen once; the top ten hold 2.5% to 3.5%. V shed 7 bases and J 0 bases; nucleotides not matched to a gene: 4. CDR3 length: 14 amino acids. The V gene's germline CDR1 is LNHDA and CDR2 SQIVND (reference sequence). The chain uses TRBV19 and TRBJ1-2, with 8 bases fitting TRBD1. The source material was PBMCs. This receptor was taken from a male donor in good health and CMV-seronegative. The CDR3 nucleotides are TGTGCCAGTAAACTACAGGGGGCTAACTATGGCTACACCTTC. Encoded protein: CASKLQGANYGYTF.